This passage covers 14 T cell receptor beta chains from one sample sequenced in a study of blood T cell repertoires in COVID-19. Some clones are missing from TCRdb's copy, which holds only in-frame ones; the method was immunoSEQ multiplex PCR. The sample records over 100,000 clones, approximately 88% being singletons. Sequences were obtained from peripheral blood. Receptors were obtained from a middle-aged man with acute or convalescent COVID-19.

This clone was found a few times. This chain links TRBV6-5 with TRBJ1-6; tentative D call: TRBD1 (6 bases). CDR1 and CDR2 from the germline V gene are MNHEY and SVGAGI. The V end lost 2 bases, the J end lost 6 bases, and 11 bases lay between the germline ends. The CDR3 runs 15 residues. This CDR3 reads CASSYDNRANSPLHF. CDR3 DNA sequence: TGTGCCAGCAGTTACGACAACAGGGCTAATTCACCCCTCCACTTT.

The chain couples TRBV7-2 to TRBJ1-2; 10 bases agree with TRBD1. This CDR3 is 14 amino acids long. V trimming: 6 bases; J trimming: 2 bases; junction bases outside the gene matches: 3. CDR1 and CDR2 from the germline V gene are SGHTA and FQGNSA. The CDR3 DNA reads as TGTGCCAGCAGATCGGGACAGGGGAACTATGGCTACACCTTC. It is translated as CASRSGQGNYGYTF.

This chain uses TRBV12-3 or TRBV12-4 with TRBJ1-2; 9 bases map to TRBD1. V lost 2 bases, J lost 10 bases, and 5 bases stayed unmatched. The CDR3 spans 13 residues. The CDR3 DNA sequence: TGTGCCAGCAGTTTAAGGGACAGGGCCATCTACACCTTC. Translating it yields CASSLRDRAIYTF.

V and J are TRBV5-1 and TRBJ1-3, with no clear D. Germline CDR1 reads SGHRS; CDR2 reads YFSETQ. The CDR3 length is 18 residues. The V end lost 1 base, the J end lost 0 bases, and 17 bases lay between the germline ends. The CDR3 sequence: CASSLLGWAASSGNTIYF. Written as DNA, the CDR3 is TGCGCCAGCAGCTTGCTTGGGTGGGCTGCCAGCTCTGGAAACACCATATATTTT.

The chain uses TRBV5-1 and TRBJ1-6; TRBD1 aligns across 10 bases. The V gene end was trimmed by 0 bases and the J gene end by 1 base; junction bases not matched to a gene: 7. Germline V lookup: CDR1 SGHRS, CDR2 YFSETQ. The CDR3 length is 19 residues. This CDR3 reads CASSLVLRDRGSYNSPLHF. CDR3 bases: TGCGCCAGCAGCTTGGTACTTCGGGACAGGGGTTCCTATAATTCACCCCTCCACTTT.

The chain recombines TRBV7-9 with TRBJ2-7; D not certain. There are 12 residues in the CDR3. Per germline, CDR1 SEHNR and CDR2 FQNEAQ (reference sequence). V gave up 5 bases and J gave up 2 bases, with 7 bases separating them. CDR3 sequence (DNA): TGTGCCAGCAGCGTATCCCCCTACGAGCAGTACTTC. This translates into CASSVSPYEQYF.

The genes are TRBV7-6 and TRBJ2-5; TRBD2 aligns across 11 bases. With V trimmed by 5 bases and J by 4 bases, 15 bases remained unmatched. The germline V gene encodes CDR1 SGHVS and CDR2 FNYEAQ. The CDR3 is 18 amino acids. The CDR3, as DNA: TGTGCCAGCAGCCCTACCTCTCTAGCGGGAGGAGGACGAGAGACCCAGTACTTC. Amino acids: CASSPTSLAGGGRETQYF.

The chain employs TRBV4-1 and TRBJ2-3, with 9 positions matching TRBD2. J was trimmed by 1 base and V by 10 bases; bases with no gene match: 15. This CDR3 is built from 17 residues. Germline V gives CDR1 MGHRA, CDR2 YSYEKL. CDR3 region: CAIPGPKAGGGTDTQYF. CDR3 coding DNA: TGCGCCATCCCGGGGCCTAAAGCGGGAGGCGGCACAGATACGCAGTATTTT.

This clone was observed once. CDR3 in DNA: TGTGCCAGCAAATTAAATGGGCATCAGCCCCAGCATTTT. This encodes CASKLNGHQPQHF. The rearrangement joins TRBV28 to TRBJ1-5; D is undetermined. The CDR3 spans 13 residues. The germline V gene has CDR1 MDHEN and CDR2 SYDVKM. V was cut by 7 bases and J by 5 bases, with 12 bases left in between.

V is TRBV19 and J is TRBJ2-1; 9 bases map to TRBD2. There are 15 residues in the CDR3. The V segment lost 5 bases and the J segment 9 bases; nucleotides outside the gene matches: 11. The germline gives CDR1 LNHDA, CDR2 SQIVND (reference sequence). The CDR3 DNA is TGTGCCAGTAGTCAGGCCGGGACTAGCCCAGGTGAGCAGTTCTTC. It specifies CASSQAGTSPGEQFF.

The CDR3 DNA reads as TGTGCCAGCAGCTGGCTTACGGGGTTAGGGAATCAGCCCCAGCATTTT. Translating gives CASSWLTGLGNQPQHF. J is TRBJ1-5 and V is TRBV5-8, with no clear D. V was trimmed by 3 bases and J by 4 bases, leaving 17 bases between them. The V gene's germline CDR1 is SGHTS and CDR2 YDEGEE. The CDR3 totals 16 residues.

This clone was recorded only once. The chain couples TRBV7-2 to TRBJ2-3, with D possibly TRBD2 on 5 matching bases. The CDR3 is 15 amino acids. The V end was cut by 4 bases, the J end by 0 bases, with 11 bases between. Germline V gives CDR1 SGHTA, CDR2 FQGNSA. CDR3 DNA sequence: TGTGCCAGCAGCTCTCAAGCGGTTAGCACAGATACGCAGTATTTT. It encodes CASSSQAVSTDTQYF.

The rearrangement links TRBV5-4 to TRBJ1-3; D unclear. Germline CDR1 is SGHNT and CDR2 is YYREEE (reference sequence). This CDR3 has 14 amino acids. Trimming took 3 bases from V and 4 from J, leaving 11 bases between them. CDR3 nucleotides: TGTGCCAGCAGCTCTTACTCTGCGGGAAACACCATATATTTT. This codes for CASSSYSAGNTIYF. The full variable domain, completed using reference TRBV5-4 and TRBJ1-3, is ETGVTQSPTHLIKTRGQQVTLRCSSQSGHNTVSWYQQALGQGPQFIFQYYREEENGRGNFPPRFSGLQFPNYSSELNVNALELDDSALYLCASSSYSAGNTIYFGEGSWLTVV.

The CDR3: CAAEGMNTEAFF. The CDR3, as DNA: TGTGCCGCGGAGGGAATGAACACTGAAGCTTTCTTT. V is TRBV11-2 and J is TRBJ1-1; no firm D call. This CDR3 contains 12 residues. V shed 11 bases and J shed 0 bases, with 10 bases lying between them. Per the germline V gene, CDR1 is SGHAT and CDR2 is FQNNGV.